This T cell receptor (beta chain) was documented in a study of blood T cell repertoires in COVID-19. Across the whole study: Sample material is recorded as cDNA or gDNA derived from T cells, B-cell-depleted T cells, or PBMCs.

Repertoires were generated with immunoSEQ multiplex PCR, while TCRdb's copy carries only in-frame clones and drops some. The data contain approximately 100,000 clones, over 70% of them singletons. The CDR3 loop spans 12 amino acids. V was trimmed by 7 bases and J by 8 bases, leaving 14 bases between them. The germline gives CDR1 MNHEY, CDR2 SVGAGI. The chain carries TRBV6-5 and TRBJ1-1, with D unresolved. The origin of this receptor is a human donor with acute or convalescent COVID-19. The donor label of this sample is uncertain. The sample consisted of peripheral blood. CDR3 coding DNA: TGTGCCAGCACCCCGGGGAGGCCCGAAGCTTTCTTT. Protein sequence: CASTPGRPEAFF.